The 11 T cell receptor beta chains in this list originate from one sample, sequenced in a study of blood T cell repertoires in COVID-19. The data were produced by immunoSEQ multiplex PCR, yet TCRdb's version contains in-frame clones alone and is incomplete. Found here are roughly 200,000 clones, 84% of them singletons; the top ten hold 10% to 13%. The sequencing sample was made of peripheral blood. These receptors came from a woman of 80 years or more with COVID-19, enrolled during active disease.

V is TRBV7-2 and J is TRBJ1-5; D unclear. Germline CDR1 reads SGHTA; CDR2 reads FQGNSA. V was cut by 2 bases and J by 3 bases, with 14 bases left in between. The CDR3 has 16 amino acids. The CDR3 protein is CASSLRGPGNNQPQHF. The CDR3 coding sequence is TGTGCCAGCAGCTTAAGAGGCCCCGGGAACAATCAGCCCCAGCATTTT.

The chain carries TRBV7-2 and TRBJ2-1, with D tentatively TRBD1 (6 bases). Germline-derived CDR1 and CDR2 are SGHTA and FQGNSA. CDR3 size: 15 residues. V lost 4 bases and J lost 0, with 10 bases in between. The CDR3: CASSSRQASYNEQFF. For the CDR3, the DNA is TGTGCCAGCAGCTCTCGACAGGCCTCCTACAATGAGCAGTTCTTC.

This clone occurred a few times. The chain recombines TRBV15 with TRBJ1-3, with D possibly TRBD1 on 6 matching bases. The germline V gene has CDR1 LNHNV and CDR2 YYDKDF (reference sequence). V shed 0 bases and J shed 0 bases, with 9 bases lying between them. The CDR3 sequence is 16 residues long. The CDR3 DNA follows: TGTGCCACCAGCAGAGAGGGGACACTCTCTGGAAACACCATATATTTT. Protein: CATSREGTLSGNTIYF. The complete variable domain, with remaining parts taken from reference TRBV15 and TRBJ1-3, reads DAMVIQNPRYQVTQFGKPVTLSCSQTLNHNVMYWYQQKSSQAPKLLFHYYDKDFNNEADTPDNFQSRRPNTSFCFLDIRSPGLGDTAMYLCATSREGTLSGNTIYFGEGSWLTVV.

The CDR3 sequence is CASSEAGLGDTYGYTF. The CDR3 nucleotides are TGTGCCAGCAGTGAGGCGGGCCTGGGGGACACATATGGCTACACCTTC. This sequence joins TRBV25-1 and TRBJ1-2, with a possible D match to TRBD1 (6 bases). Trimming removed 3 bases from V and 5 bases from J, with 19 bases in between. CDR1 MGHDK and CDR2 SYGVNS come from the germline V gene. This CDR3 region has 16 residues.

This chain connects TRBV7-2 to TRBJ2-6; possible D gene TRBD1, 5 bases. Germline CDR1 reads SGHTA; CDR2 reads FQGNSA. CDR3 size: 15 residues. Trimming cost V 3 bases and J 1 base, with 7 bases left between them. The CDR3 coding sequence is TGTGCCAGCAGCTTCGCAGGGTCTGGGGCCAACGTCCTGACTTTC. This codes for CASSFAGSGANVLTF.

This chain uses TRBV5-6 with TRBJ2-3, with 9 bases aligning to TRBD1. CDR3 length: 16 residues. Germline-derived CDR1 and CDR2 are SGHDT and YYEEEE. V shed 3 bases and J 2 bases; nucleotides not matched to a gene: 7. This chain's CDR3 is CASSWRQGVYTDTQYF. The CDR3 DNA reads as TGTGCCAGCAGCTGGCGACAGGGGGTGTACACAGATACGCAGTATTTT.

The gene calls are TRBV28 and TRBJ2-7; TRBD2 might be the D (6 bases). Germline-derived CDR1 and CDR2 are MDHEN and SYDVKM. This CDR3 contains 14 residues. With 10 bases removed from V and 4 bases from J, the gap between germline ends came to 20 bases. The CDR3 DNA follows: TGTGCCACCGCCCGTGGCGGGGCCAAATACGAGCAGTACTTC. Amino acid sequence: CATARGGAKYEQYF.

V and J are TRBV10-2 and TRBJ1-1, with 9 bases lining up with TRBD1. The CDR3 is 14 amino acids. V lost 8 bases and J lost 5; bases outside the gene matches: 9. CDR1 and CDR2 from the germline V gene are WSHSY and SAAADI. The CDR3 DNA reads as TGCGCCAGCTACTCCGGGACAGGGAGGACTGAAGCTTTCTTT. Amino acid sequence: CASYSGTGRTEAFF.

This clone was observed a single time. The rearrangement links TRBV6-5 to TRBJ1-6; TRBD1 agrees at 9 bases. From germline, CDR1 is MNHEY and CDR2 SVGAGI. The CDR3 extends over 16 amino acids. The ends lost 4 bases at V and 6 bases at J; junction bases unmatched: 7. CDR3 amino acids: CASSSLGQGLNSPLHF. CDR3 nucleotide sequence: TGTGCCAGCAGTTCCTTGGGACAGGGCCTTAATTCACCCCTCCACTTT.

In nucleotides, the CDR3 is TGTGCCAGCAGCACCCGACAGGGAGGAAATTCACCCCTCCACTTT. As protein: CASSTRQGGNSPLHF. This rearrangement joins TRBV7-2 to TRBJ1-6, with TRBD1 matching over 7 bases. The CDR3 sequence is 15 residues long. Germline values: CDR1 SGHTA, CDR2 FQGNSA. Losses at the gene ends were 5 bases for V and 7 bases for J; bases not matched to a gene: 8.

This rearrangement joins TRBV7-2 to TRBJ2-3; D is unclear. There are 14 residues in the CDR3. Trimming stripped 5 bases from V and 0 bases from J, with 9 bases between. The germline gives CDR1 SGHTA, CDR2 FQGNSA. Here the CDR3 reads CASSPRQSTDTQYF. The CDR3 DNA sequence: TGTGCCAGCAGCCCCAGGCAGAGCACAGATACGCAGTATTTT.